This T cell receptor (beta chain) emerged from a study of response to subunit inactivated influenza vaccine (dated by TCRdb to between 2018 and 2020). At the level of the whole study: Deep quantitative T cell receptor repertoire profiling was used in the study to track responses to a trivalent subunit inactivated influenza vaccine. Overall study results and their limits: The authors proposed that each seasonal influenza vaccination may bring in only a limited number of new T cells.

Receptors were amplified or captured by RT-PCR. Sequencing instrument: Illumina HiSeq 2500. In TCRdb, the public reads were trimmed at Q25 with fastp and aligned with MiXCR, with productive beta chains retained. Rows are unified per CDR3 protein, each entry keeping the most common DNA and genes. The table for this sample lists 500,000 to 550,000 distinct CDR3 sequences; approximately 7.6% of them were counted only once. 10% to 15% of the sample rests with the top ten. In the case of this clonotype: Its binding antigen is unknown. No much larger clone is present one base from it, and per-base qualities are unavailable.

In the germline V gene (reference sequence), CDR1 corresponds to LNHDA and CDR2 to SQIVND. The CDR3 has 14 amino acids, counting the end cysteine and phenylalanine. CDR3 DNA only is kept here, 42 bases in frame from base 1. For this chain, trimming is 3 bases at the V end and 6 bases at the J end, and the number of junction bases without a gene match is 1. This sequence was found in a man aged 50-75 years who received an inactivated influenza vaccine. Donor details come from another sample of the same person, matched by shared clones. The sample consisted of PBMCs from blood, taken less than 30 months after vaccination. The rearrangement combines TRBV19 with TRBJ2-1, with 11 middle bases fitting TRBD1. This receptor has the CDR3 CASSMGTGGNEQFF. The nucleotides read TGTGCCAGTAGTATGGGGACAGGGGGCAATGAGCAGTTCTTC.